This entry features one T cell receptor (beta chain) sequence. Its target is not known. At one of its ends the junction is not consistent with the germline gene, which may arise from a read error. The authors ran a second PCR of about 6 to 11 cycles using a sample-barcoded 5' primer and a J-beta primer mix. TCRdb reprocessed the 5' RACE reads via MiXCR and lists one record per CDR3 protein. The profile shows 1.5 million to 2 million distinct CDR3 sequences, around half of them singletons. These data belong to a study of blood T cells in healthy people across ages. This CDR3 comprises 16 residues. CDR1 is SGHRS, CDR2 YFSETQ, per germline. Overall study findings and caveats: Donors of long life had a larger count of naive CD4+ cells and greater diversity than aged donors. Possibly, changes in expanded clonotypes were confounded because donor CMV status was unknown. The study could not conclusively compare naive and antigen-experienced cells, given its unsorted PBMCs.

Each sample provided at least 6 micrograms of extracted total RNA. The source is a woman aged 40 to 49 in good health. Sequencing was carried out using blood. The genes are TRBV5-1 and TRBJ2-1; TRBD2 matches at 12 bases. Here the CDR3 DNA reads TGTGCTAGCAGCTTAGTGGCTAGCGGGGGGGCAGGAGAGCAGTTCTTC. Translated, it gives CASSLVASGGAGEQFF.